Below are 14 T cell receptor beta chains sequenced from a single sample in a study of blood T cell repertoires in COVID-19. Generated by immunoSEQ multiplex PCR, the TCRdb table keeps only in-frame clones and is missing some. Here the sample spans 95,000 to 100,000 clones, 85% to 95% being singletons. Sequenced material: peripheral blood. Every receptor here comes from a man aged 45 to 65 with active COVID-19.

This clone appeared a single time. The chain has TRBV2 and TRBJ2-3, with 8 bases aligning to TRBD2. Trimming cost V 1 base and J 1 base; bases outside gene matches: 7. Per germline, CDR1 SNHLY and CDR2 FYNNEI. The CDR3 is made up of 17 amino acids. CDR3 protein: CASSEVTTSVGTDTQYF. In DNA, the CDR3 is TGTGCCAGCAGTGAAGTGACGACTAGCGTGGGCACAGATACGCAGTATTTT.

V gene TRBV7-9 combines with J gene TRBJ2-7; TRBD1 agrees at 8 bases. With V trimmed by 4 bases and J by 2 bases, 1 base remained unmatched. The CDR3 runs to 13 residues. Germline V gene data show CDR1 as SEHNR and CDR2 as FQNEAQ (reference sequence). CDR3 coding DNA: TGTGCCAGCAGCTGGGGACAGGCCTACGAGCAGTACTTC. The encoded protein is CASSWGQAYEQYF.

The genes are TRBV6-5 and TRBJ2-3, with D uncertain. V lost 4 bases, J lost 3 bases, and 17 bases lay in between. This CDR3 has 16 residues. The germline gives CDR1 MNHEY, CDR2 SVGAGI. The CDR3 DNA reads TGTGCCAGCAGTTCAGATTTCTGGGCGCGTACAGATACGCAGTATTTT. Translating gives CASSSDFWARTDTQYF.

The chain joins TRBV7-2 to TRBJ2-1, with 12 positions matching TRBD2. Looked up from germline, CDR1 is SGHTA and CDR2 is FQGNSA. Trimming took 5 bases from V and 7 from J; bases not matched to a gene: 9. The CDR3 is 16 amino acids. CDR3 nucleotides: TGTGCCAGCAGCGCCGCCGGGACTAGCGGGCAAAATGAGCAGTTCTTC. Protein product: CASSAAGTSGQNEQFF.

This chain joins TRBV30 and TRBJ2-1, with TRBD2 matching over 10 bases. The CDR3 totals 17 residues. Germline assignment: CDR1 GTSNPN and CDR2 SVGIG (reference sequence). Trimming took 2 bases from V and 10 from J; bases not matched to a gene: 17. CDR3 region: CAWSPPELAGAVVEQFF. CDR3 DNA: TGTGCCTGGAGTCCTCCTGAGCTAGCGGGAGCTGTGGTAGAGCAGTTCTTC.

The count of this clone is one. This chain uses TRBV5-1 with TRBJ2-5, with a tentative D call TRBD1 (5 bases). The CDR3 covers 16 residues. Trimming shortened V by 0 bases and J by 3 bases, and 15 bases separated the two germline ends. Germline V lookup: CDR1 SGHRS, CDR2 YFSETQ. The CDR3 here is CASSLGLFRAEETQYF. The CDR3 DNA follows: TGCGCCAGCAGCTTGGGTCTTTTCAGGGCCGAAGAGACCCAGTACTTC.

V is TRBV7-9 and J is TRBJ2-1, with 10 bases lining up with TRBD1. The CDR3 is 15 residues long. Unmatched junction bases numbered 2, after V lost 3 bases and J lost 3 bases. Looked up from germline, CDR1 is SEHNR and CDR2 is FQNEAQ (reference sequence). The CDR3 DNA follows: TGTGCCAGCAGCTTCCGGGACAGGGGCTACAATGAGCAGTTCTTC. Translating gives CASSFRDRGYNEQFF.

The gene calls are TRBV2 and TRBJ1-1; TRBD1 matches at 9 bases. In germline, CDR1 is SNHLY, CDR2 FYNNEI. There are 15 residues in the CDR3. V was clipped by 8 bases and J by 3 bases; unmatched bases: 10. The CDR3 nucleotides read TGTGCCAGCTTACAAACAGGGGGCAGGGACACTGAAGCTTTCTTT. Residues: CASLQTGGRDTEAFF. The variable domain in full, completed from reference TRBV2 and TRBJ1-1, reads EPEVTQTPSHQVTQMGQEVILRCVPISNHLYFYWYRQILGQKVEFLVSFYNNEISEKSEIFDDQFSVERPDGSNFTLKIRSTKLEDSAMYFCASLQTGGRDTEAFFGQGTRLTVV.

The chain carries TRBV6-5 and TRBJ2-7, with D perhaps matching TRBD2 (5 bases). Germline CDR1 reads MNHEY; CDR2 reads SVGAGI. The V and J ends lost 0 bases and 3 bases respectively, with 9 bases between them. The CDR3 is made up of 14 amino acids. DNA of the CDR3: TGTGCCAGCAGTTACTCGAGGGCACGCTACGAGCAGTACTTC. Its translation: CASSYSRARYEQYF.

CDR3 sequence (DNA): TGTGCAAGTCGCTCGAATCCCCGGGAGGGCCTGTACGAGCAGTACTTC. Encoded protein: CASRSNPREGLYEQYF. J is TRBJ2-7 and V is TRBV12-2; no DNA check was done on the table's D call, TRBD2. TRBV12-2 is labeled a pseudogene. This CDR3 has 16 residues.

This chain connects TRBV3-1 (or the pseudogene TRBV3-2) to TRBJ2-1; 15 nucleotides line up with TRBD2. Germline V gives CDR1 LGHDT, CDR2 YNNKEL (reference sequence). The CDR3 loop spans 16 amino acids. After removal of 5 bases from V and 8 bases from J, the junction contained 7 bases not matched to a gene. The CDR3 loop is CASSWGLAGGLYEQFF. The CDR3, as DNA: TGTGCCAGCAGCTGGGGACTAGCGGGAGGTCTATATGAGCAGTTCTTC.

This chain joins TRBV6-5 and TRBJ1-1; a possible D gene is TRBD1 (5 bases). Germline-derived CDR1 and CDR2 are MNHEY and SVGAGI. CDR3 length equals 14 residues. V shed 0 bases and J shed 5 bases, with 10 bases lying between them. The CDR3 DNA follows: TGTGCCAGCAGTTACTCGACAGCTCAGACTGAAGCTTTCTTT. Its protein is CASSYSTAQTEAFF.

For this clone: Without the conserved terminal phenylalanine or tryptophan, this CDR3 likely stems from a read error. The limits of the CDR3 on the DNA are not certain, so only TCRdb's listed CDR3 is given. V and J are TRBV9 and TRBJ2-4; the D call of TRBD1 is as the table states it, not checked on the DNA. Ends included, the CDR3 has 9 residues. The germline gives CDR1 SGDLS, CDR2 YYNGEE. This CDR3 reads CASSAGPAL.

The rearrangement joins TRBV28 to TRBJ1-5; 10 bases are a match to TRBD1. CDR1 MDHEN and CDR2 SYDVKM come from the germline V gene. The CDR3 spans 17 residues. The J segment lost 0 bases and the V segment lost 4 bases, leaving 6 bases of the junction unmatched. CDR3 protein: CASSSRQGAYSNQPQHF. The CDR3 nucleotides read TGTGCCAGCAGTTCCAGACAGGGGGCCTATAGCAATCAGCCCCAGCATTTT.